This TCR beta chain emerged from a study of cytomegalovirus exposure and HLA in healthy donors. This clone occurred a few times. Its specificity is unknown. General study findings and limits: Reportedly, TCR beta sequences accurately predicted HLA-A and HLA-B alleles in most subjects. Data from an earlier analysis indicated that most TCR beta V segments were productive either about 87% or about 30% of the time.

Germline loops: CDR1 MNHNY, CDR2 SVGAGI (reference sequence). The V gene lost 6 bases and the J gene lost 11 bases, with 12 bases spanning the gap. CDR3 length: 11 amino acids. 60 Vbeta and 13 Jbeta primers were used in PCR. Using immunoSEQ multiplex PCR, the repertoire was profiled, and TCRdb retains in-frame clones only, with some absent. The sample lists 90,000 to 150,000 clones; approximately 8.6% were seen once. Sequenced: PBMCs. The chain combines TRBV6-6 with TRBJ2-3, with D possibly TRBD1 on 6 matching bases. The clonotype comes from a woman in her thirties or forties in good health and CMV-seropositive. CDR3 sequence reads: CASSNRVEQYF. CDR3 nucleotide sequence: TGTGCCAGCAGCAACAGGGTGGAGCAGTATTTT.